This TCR beta chain was observed in a study of blood T cell repertoires in COVID-19. Study summary: Both acute and convalescent COVID-19 samples were obtained from the United States, Italy and Spain. PBMCs, B-cell-depleted T cells, or T cells provided the cDNA or gDNA that made up the material.

This clone was detected a few times. Authors' data handling: Reference gene primer amplification in the assay estimated nucleated cell counts. The repertoire was sequenced with immunoSEQ multiplex PCR; TCRdb's copy has only in-frame clones and lacks some. The DNA was the basis for D and trimming; V, J and clone size are from that table. The profile shows approximately 180,000 clones, over 75% of them singletons. The CDR3 length is 14 residues. The TCR originated in a human donor with active or convalescent COVID-19. The donor label of this sample is uncertain. The J gene is TRBJ2-2, the V gene TRBV21-1; TRBD2 is taken as the D call from the table, unchecked against the DNA. TRBV21-1 is a recognized pseudogene. Material for sequencing was peripheral blood. For the CDR3, the DNA is TGTGCCAGCAGCCCGCCGCGTGGCACCGGGGAGCTGTTTTTT. This gives the protein CASSPPRGTGELFF.